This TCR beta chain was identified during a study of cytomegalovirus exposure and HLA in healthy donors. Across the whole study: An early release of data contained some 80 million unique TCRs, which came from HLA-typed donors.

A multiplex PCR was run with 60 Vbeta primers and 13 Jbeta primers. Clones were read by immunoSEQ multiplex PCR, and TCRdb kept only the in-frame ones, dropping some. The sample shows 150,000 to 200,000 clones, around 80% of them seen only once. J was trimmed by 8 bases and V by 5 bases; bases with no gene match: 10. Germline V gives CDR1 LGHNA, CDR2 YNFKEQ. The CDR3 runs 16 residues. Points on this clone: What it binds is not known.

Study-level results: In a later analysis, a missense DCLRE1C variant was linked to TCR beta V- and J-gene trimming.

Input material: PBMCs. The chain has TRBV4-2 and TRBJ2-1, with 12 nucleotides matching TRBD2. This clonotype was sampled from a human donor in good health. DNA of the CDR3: TGTGCCAGCAGCGTTACTAGCGGGGGGTCTCAGGATGAGCAGTTCTTC. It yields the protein CASSVTSGGSQDEQFF.